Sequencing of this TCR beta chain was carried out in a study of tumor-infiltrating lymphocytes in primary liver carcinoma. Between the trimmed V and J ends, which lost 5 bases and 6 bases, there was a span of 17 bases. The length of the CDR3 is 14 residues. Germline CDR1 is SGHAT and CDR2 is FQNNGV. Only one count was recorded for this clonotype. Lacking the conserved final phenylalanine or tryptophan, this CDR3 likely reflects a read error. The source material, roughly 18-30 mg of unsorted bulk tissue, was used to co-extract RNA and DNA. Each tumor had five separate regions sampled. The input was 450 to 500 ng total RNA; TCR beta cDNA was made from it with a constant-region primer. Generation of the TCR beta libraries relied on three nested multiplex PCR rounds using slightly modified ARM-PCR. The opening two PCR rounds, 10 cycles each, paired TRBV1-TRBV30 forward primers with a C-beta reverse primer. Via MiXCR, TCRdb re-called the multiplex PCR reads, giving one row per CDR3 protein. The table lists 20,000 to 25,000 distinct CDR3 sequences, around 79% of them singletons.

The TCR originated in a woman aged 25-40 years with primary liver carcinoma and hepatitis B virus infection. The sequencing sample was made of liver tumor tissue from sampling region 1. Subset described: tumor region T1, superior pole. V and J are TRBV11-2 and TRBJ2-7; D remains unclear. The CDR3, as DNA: TGTGCCAGCAGCCGCCTCAGGATATGGGGCGAGCAGTACTTA. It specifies CASSRLRIWGEQYL.